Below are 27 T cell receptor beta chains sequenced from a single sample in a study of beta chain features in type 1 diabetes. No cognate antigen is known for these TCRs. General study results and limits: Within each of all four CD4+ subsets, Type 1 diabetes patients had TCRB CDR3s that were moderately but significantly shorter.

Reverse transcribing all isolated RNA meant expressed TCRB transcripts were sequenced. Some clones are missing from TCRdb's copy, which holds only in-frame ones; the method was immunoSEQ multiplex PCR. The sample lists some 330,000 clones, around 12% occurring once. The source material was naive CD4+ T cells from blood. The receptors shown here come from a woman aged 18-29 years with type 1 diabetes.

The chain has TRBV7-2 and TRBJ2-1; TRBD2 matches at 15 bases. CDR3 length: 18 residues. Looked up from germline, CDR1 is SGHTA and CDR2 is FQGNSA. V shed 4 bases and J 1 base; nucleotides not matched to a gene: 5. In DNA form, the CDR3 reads TGTGCCAGCAGCTGGACTAGCGGGGGGGCCGATTCCTACAATGAGCAGTTCTTC. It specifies CASSWTSGGADSYNEQFF. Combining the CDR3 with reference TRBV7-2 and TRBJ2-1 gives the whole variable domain GAGVSQSPSNKVTEKGKDVELRCDPISGHTALYWYRQSLGQGLEFLIYFQGNSAPDKSGLPSDRFSAERTGGSVSTLTIQRTQQEDSAVYLCASSWTSGGADSYNEQFFGPGTRLTVL.

The CDR3 protein is CASSFKSSGTGAWEFF. In DNA form, the CDR3 reads TGTGCCAGCAGCTTCAAATCCTCCGGGACAGGGGCGTGGGAGTTCTTC. The chain employs TRBV5-4 and TRBJ2-1, with 10 positions matching TRBD1. Trimming cost V 2 bases and J 14 bases; bases outside gene matches: 16. Germline V gives CDR1 SGHNT, CDR2 YYREEE (reference sequence). The CDR3 is 16 amino acids.

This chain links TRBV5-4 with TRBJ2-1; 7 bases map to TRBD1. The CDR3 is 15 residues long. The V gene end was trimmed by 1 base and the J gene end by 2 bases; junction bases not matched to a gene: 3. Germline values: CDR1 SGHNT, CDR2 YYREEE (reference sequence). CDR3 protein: CASSLRTGPYNEQFF. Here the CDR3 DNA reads TGTGCCAGCAGCTTGCGGACAGGCCCCTACAATGAGCAGTTCTTC.

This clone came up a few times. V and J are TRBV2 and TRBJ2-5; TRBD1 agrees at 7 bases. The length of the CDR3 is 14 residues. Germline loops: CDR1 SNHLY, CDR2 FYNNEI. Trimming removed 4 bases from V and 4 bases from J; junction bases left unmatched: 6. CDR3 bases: TGTGCCAGCAGTGCCAGACAGGGTGGAGAGACCCAGTACTTC. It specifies CASSARQGGETQYF.

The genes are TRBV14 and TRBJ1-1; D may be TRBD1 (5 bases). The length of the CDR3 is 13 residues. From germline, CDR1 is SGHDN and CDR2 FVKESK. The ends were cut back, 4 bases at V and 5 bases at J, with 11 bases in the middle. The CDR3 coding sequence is TGTGCCAGCAGCCGGTGGGGGGGAACTGAAGCTTTCTTT. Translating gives CASSRWGGTEAFF. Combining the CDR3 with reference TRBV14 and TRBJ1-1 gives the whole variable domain EAGVTQFPSHSVIEKGQTVTLRCDPISGHDNLYWYRRVMGKEIKFLLHFVKESKQDESGMPNNRFLAERTGGTYSTLKVQPAELEDSGVYFCASSRWGGTEAFFGQGTRLTVV.

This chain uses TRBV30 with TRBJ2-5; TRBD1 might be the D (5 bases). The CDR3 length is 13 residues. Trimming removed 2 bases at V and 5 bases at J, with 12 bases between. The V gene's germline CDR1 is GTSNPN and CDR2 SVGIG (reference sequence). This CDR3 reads CAWSKGAWETQYF. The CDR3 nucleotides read TGTGCCTGGAGTAAAGGGGCTTGGGAGACCCAGTACTTC.

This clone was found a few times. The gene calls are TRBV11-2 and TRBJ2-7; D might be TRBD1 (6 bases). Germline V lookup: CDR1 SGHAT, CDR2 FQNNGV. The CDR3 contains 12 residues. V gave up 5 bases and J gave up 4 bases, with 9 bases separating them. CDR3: CASSNRVYEQYF. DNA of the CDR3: TGTGCCAGCAGCAACAGGGTGTACGAGCAGTACTTC.

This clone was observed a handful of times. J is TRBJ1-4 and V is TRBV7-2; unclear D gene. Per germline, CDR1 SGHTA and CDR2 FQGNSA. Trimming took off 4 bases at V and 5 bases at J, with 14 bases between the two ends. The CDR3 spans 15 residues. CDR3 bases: TGTGCCAGCAGCTCTCGACGGGGTCCAAATGAAAAACTGTTTTTT. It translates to CASSSRRGPNEKLFF.

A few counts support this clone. The CDR3 DNA reads as TGTGCCAGCAAGGGACAGGGGAGTTCACCCCTCCACTTT. Amino acid sequence: CASKGQGSSPLHF. The rearrangement uses TRBV27 and TRBJ1-6; 10 nucleotides match TRBD1. Per the germline V gene, CDR1 is MNHEY and CDR2 is SMNVEV (reference sequence). CDR3 size: 13 residues. V was pared by 7 bases and J by 9 bases, with 3 bases of the junction left unmatched.

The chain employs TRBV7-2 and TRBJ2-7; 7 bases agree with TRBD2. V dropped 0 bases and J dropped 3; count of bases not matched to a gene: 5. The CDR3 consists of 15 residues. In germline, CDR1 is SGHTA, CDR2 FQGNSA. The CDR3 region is CASSLASASGYEQYF. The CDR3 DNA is TGTGCCAGCAGCTTAGCGTCCGCTAGCGGCTACGAGCAGTACTTC. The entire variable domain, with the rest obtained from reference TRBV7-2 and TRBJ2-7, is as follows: GAGVSQSPSNKVTEKGKDVELRCDPISGHTALYWYRQSLGQGLEFLIYFQGNSAPDKSGLPSDRFSAERTGGSVSTLTIQRTQQEDSAVYLCASSLASASGYEQYFGPGTRLTVT.

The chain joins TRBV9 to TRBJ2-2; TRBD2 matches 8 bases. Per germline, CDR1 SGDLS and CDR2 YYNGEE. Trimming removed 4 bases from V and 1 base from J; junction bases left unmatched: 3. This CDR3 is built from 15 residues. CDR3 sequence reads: CASSLSGRNTGELFF. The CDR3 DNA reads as TGTGCCAGCAGCCTAAGCGGGAGGAACACCGGGGAGCTGTTTTTT. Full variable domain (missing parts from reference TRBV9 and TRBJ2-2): DSGVTQTPKHLITATGQRVTLRCSPRSGDLSVYWYQQSLDQGLQFLIQYYNGEERAKGNILERFSAQQFPDLHSELNLSSLELGDSALYFCASSLSGRNTGELFFGEGSRLTVL.

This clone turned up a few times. The CDR3 nucleotides read TGTGCCAGCAGCTTGGAACTAACCTCCTACGAGCAGTACTTC. Amino acid sequence: CASSLELTSYEQYF. This chain links TRBV7-2 with TRBJ2-7; D gene unclear. CDR3 length equals 14 residues. Germline values: CDR1 SGHTA, CDR2 FQGNSA. Trimming cost V 3 bases and J 0 bases, with 9 bases left between them.

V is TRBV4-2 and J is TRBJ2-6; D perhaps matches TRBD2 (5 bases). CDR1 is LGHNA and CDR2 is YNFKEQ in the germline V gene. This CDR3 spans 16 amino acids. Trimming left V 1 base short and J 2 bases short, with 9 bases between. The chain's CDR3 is CASSQGGITGANVLTF. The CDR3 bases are TGTGCCAGCAGCCAAGGAGGGATAACTGGGGCCAACGTCCTGACTTTC.

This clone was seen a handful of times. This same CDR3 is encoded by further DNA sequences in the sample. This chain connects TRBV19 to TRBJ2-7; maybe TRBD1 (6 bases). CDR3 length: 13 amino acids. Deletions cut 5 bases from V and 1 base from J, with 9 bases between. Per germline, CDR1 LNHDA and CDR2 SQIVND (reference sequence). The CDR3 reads CASSLDRSYEQYF. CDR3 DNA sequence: TGTGCCAGTAGTCTCGACAGGTCCTACGAGCAGTACTTC.

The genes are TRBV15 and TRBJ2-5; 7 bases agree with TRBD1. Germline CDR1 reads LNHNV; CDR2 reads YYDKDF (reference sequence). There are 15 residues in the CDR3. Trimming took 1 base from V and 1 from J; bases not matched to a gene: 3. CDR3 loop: CATSRGGTVQETQYF. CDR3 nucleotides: TGTGCCACCAGCAGAGGGGGGACAGTCCAAGAGACCCAGTACTTC.

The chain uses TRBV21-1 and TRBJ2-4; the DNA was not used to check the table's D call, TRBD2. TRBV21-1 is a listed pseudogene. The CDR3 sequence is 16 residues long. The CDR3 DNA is TGTGCCAGCAGCACCGGGGCGGGGGCCCTCAAAAACATTCAGTACTTC. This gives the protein CASSTGAGALKNIQYF.

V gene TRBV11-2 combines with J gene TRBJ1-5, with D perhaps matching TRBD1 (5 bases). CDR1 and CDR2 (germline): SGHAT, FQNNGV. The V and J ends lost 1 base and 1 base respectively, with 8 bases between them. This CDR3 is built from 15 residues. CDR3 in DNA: TGTGCCAGCAGCTTAGCAGGGTTGAGCAATCAGCCCCAGCATTTT. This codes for CASSLAGLSNQPQHF.

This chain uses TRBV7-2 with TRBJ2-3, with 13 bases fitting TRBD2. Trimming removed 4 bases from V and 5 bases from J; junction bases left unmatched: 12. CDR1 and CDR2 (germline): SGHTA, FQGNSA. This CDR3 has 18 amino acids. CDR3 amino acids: CASSSIPRLAGGLDTQYF. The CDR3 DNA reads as TGTGCCAGCAGCTCGATACCTAGACTAGCGGGAGGTCTAGATACGCAGTATTTT. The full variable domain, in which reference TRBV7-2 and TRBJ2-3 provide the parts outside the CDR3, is GAGVSQSPSNKVTEKGKDVELRCDPISGHTALYWYRQSLGQGLEFLIYFQGNSAPDKSGLPSDRFSAERTGGSVSTLTIQRTQQEDSAVYLCASSSIPRLAGGLDTQYFGPGTRLTVL.

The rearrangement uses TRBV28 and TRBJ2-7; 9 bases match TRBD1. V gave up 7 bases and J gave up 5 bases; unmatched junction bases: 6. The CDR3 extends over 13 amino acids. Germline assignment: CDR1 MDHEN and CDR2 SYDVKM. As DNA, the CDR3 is TGTGCCAGCAACCCGGGACAGGGCGACGAGCAGTACTTC. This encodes CASNPGQGDEQYF.

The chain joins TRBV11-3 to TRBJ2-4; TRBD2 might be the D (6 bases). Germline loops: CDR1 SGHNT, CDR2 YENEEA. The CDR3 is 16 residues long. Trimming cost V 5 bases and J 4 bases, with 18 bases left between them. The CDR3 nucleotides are TGTGCCAGCAGCCTCACGGGACTCTACTCGAAAAACATTCAGTACTTC. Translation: CASSLTGLYSKNIQYF.

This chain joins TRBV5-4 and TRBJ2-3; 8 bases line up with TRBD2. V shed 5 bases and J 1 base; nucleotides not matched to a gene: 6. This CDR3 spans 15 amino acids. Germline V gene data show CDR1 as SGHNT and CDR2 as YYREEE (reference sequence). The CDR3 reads CASRPRGARTDTQYF. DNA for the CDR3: TGTGCCAGCAGGCCGCGGGGGGCCCGCACAGATACGCAGTATTTT.

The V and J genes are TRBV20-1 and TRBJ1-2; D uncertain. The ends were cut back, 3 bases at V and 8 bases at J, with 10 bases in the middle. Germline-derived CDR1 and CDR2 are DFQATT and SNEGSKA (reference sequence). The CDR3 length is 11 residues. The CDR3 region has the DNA TGCAGTGCTAGCCCGACATTGGGCTACACCTTC. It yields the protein CSASPTLGYTF.

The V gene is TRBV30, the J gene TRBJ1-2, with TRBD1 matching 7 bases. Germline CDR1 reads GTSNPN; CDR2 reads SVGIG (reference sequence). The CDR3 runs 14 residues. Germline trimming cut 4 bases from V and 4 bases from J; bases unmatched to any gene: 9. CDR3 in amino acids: CAWTRDSTAYGYTF. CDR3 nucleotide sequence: TGTGCCTGGACGCGGGACAGCACAGCCTATGGCTACACCTTC. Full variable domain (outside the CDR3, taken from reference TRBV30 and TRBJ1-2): SQTIHQWPATLVQPVGSPLSLECTVEGTSNPNLYWYRQAAGRGLQLLFYSVGIGQISSEVPQNLSASRPQDRQFILSSKKLLLSDSGFYLCAWTRDSTAYGYTFGSGTRLTVV.

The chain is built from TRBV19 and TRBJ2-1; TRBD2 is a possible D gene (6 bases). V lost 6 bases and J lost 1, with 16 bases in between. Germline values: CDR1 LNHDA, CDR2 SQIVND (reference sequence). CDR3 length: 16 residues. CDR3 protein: CASSLPLATSYNEQFF. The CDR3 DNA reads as TGTGCCAGTAGCCTCCCCCTAGCGACTTCCTACAATGAGCAGTTCTTC. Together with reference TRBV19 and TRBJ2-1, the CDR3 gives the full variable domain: DGGITQSPKYLFRKEGQNVTLSCEQNLNHDAMYWYRQDPGQGLRLIYYSQIVNDFQKGDIAEGYSVSREKKESFPLTVTSAQKNPTAFYLCASSLPLATSYNEQFFGPGTRLTVL.

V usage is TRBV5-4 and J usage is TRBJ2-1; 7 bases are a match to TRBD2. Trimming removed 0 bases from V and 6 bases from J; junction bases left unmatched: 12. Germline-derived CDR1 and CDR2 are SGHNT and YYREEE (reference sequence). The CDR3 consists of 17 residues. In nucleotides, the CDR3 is TGTGCCAGCAGCTTGGGGTTGGGGGGAGGGCCAGGCAATGAGCAGTTCTTC. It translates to CASSLGLGGGPGNEQFF.

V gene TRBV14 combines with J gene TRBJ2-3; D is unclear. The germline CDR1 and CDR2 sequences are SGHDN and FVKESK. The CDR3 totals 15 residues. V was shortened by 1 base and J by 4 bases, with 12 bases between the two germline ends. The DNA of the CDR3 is TGTGCCAGCAGCCAAGGACTCTTCCGGCCAGATACGCAGTATTTT. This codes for CASSQGLFRPDTQYF.

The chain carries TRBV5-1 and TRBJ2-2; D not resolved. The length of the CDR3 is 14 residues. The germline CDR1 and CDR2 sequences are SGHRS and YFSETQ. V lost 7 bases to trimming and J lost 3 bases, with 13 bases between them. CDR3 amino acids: CASRRRPDTGELFF. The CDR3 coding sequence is TGCGCCAGCCGCCGGAGACCGGACACCGGGGAGCTGTTTTTT. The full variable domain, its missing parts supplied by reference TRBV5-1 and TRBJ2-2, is KAGVTQTPRYLIKTRGQQVTLSCSPISGHRSVSWYQQTPGQGLQFLFEYFSETQRNKGNFPGRFSGRQFSNSRSEMNVSTLELGDSALYLCASRRRPDTGELFFGEGSRLTVL.